Listed here are 14 T cell receptor beta chains from one sample, sequenced in a study of blood T cell repertoires in COVID-19. Clones were sequenced by immunoSEQ multiplex PCR, and TCRdb holds only the in-frame ones, with some missing. The repertoire has around 100,000 clones, 75% to 90% of them found once; the top ten carry 0.8% to 1%. The sample consisted of peripheral blood. The receptors were sampled from a woman in her 70s with acute or convalescent COVID-19.

The gene calls are TRBV25-1 and TRBJ2-7; TRBD1 is a possible D gene (5 bases). This CDR3 is built from 12 residues. Germline assignment: CDR1 MGHDK and CDR2 SYGVNS. V lost 6 bases and J lost 3, with 9 bases in between. CDR3 sequence (DNA): TGTGCCAGCAGCCTAGACAGCTACGAGCAGTACTTC. Translation: CASSLDSYEQYF.

The DNA for the CDR3 is TGTGCCAGCAGCTTGGGCAACCCCGGTAACGAGCAGTACTTC. This gives the protein CASSLGNPGNEQYF. The rearrangement uses TRBV5-4 and TRBJ2-7, with D unclear. The V end was cut by 0 bases, the J end by 5 bases, with 12 bases between. In germline, CDR1 is SGHNT, CDR2 YYREEE (reference sequence). The CDR3 is 14 amino acids.

The genes are TRBV5-1 and TRBJ1-1, with 7 bases fitting TRBD1. This CDR3 is built from 15 residues. Germline CDR1 reads SGHRS; CDR2 reads YFSETQ. Trimming cost V 0 bases and J 2 bases; bases outside gene matches: 4. CDR3 region: CASSLAQGINTEAFF. CDR3 bases: TGCGCCAGCAGCTTGGCACAGGGGATTAACACTGAAGCTTTCTTT. The variable domain in full, completed from reference TRBV5-1 and TRBJ1-1, reads KAGVTQTPRYLIKTRGQQVTLSCSPISGHRSVSWYQQTPGQGLQFLFEYFSETQRNKGNFPGRFSGRQFSNSRSEMNVSTLELGDSALYLCASSLAQGINTEAFFGQGTRLTVV.

This chain links TRBV6-5 with TRBJ1-6, with D possibly matching TRBD1 (5 bases). The germline V gene encodes CDR1 MNHEY and CDR2 SVGAGI. The CDR3 spans 15 residues. V was clipped by 7 bases and J by 6 bases, with 16 bases between them. The CDR3 loop is CASTSLGGGNSPLHF. CDR3 in DNA: TGTGCCAGCACCTCTCTGGGGGGTGGTAATTCACCCCTCCACTTT.

The rearrangement joins TRBV6-5 to TRBJ1-1, with 7 bases matching TRBD1. With 4 bases clipped from V and 3 bases from J, the junction kept 11 bases outside the gene matches. Germline V CDR1 and CDR2: MNHEY, SVGAGI. The CDR3 runs to 16 residues. The CDR3 DNA is TGTGCCAGCAGTTCGTGGGACAGTGGAAGGGACACTGAAGCTTTCTTT. It encodes CASSSWDSGRDTEAFF.

V and J are TRBV2 and TRBJ1-2; 10 bases map to TRBD1. CDR1 and CDR2 (germline): SNHLY, FYNNEI. V trimming: 2 bases; J trimming: 7 bases; junction bases outside the gene matches: 10. The CDR3 runs to 16 residues. The CDR3 protein is CASSENVAGTGVGYTF. CDR3 sequence (DNA): TGTGCCAGCAGTGAAAATGTGGCCGGGACAGGGGTTGGCTACACCTTC.

This clone was observed a single time. The rearrangement joins TRBV7-9 to TRBJ1-4; maybe TRBD1 (6 bases). This CDR3 is 16 amino acids long. Trimming pared 5 bases from V and 10 bases from J, leaving 23 bases between. Germline CDR1 reads SEHNR; CDR2 reads FQNEAQ (reference sequence). CDR3 in amino acids: CASSDEFGAGERKLFF. CDR3 coding DNA: TGTGCCAGCAGCGATGAATTTGGGGCAGGGGAGAGAAAACTGTTTTTT.

The chain is built from TRBV19 and TRBJ1-1, with D possibly TRBD1 on 6 matching bases. Trimming left V 5 bases short and J 1 base short, with 17 bases between. This CDR3 has 16 residues. The germline gives CDR1 LNHDA, CDR2 SQIVND (reference sequence). The CDR3 nucleotides are TGTGCCAGTAGTGGGGGCTGGGGGAGTTGGAACACTGAAGCTTTCTTT. Translated: CASSGGWGSWNTEAFF.

J is TRBJ1-6 and V is TRBV3-1 (or the pseudogene TRBV3-2), with a weak D call TRBD1 (6 bases). Germline V gene data show CDR1 as LGHDT and CDR2 as YNNKEL (reference sequence). The CDR3 has 13 residues. V lost 3 bases to trimming and J lost 9 bases, with 9 bases between them. CDR3 sequence (DNA): TGTGCCAGCAGCCAGGGGGCTGGTTCACCCCTCCACTTT. Translation gives CASSQGAGSPLHF.

The J gene is TRBJ2-6, the V gene TRBV9, with no clear D. Germline V gene data show CDR1 as SGDLS and CDR2 as YYNGEE. With 0 bases removed from V and 2 bases from J, the gap between germline ends came to 9 bases. The CDR3 is 16 residues long. The CDR3 region has the DNA TGTGCCAGCAGCGTAGCTTTTACGGCTGGGGCCAACGTCCTGACTTTC. Translating it yields CASSVAFTAGANVLTF.

The chain joins TRBV6-5 to TRBJ1-2; a possible D gene is TRBD1 (6 bases). The CDR3 totals 14 residues. V was clipped by 7 bases and J by 4 bases, with 16 bases between them. The germline gives CDR1 MNHEY, CDR2 SVGAGI. The CDR3 DNA reads as TGTGCCAGCACCCACAGGGCGGCTCCCTATGGCTACACCTTC. Amino acids: CASTHRAAPYGYTF.

The rearrangement joins TRBV11-2 to TRBJ1-3, with D perhaps TRBD1 (6 bases). CDR1 and CDR2 from the germline V gene are SGHAT and FQNNGV. The V and J ends lost 6 bases and 2 bases respectively, with 11 bases between them. The CDR3 covers 14 residues. CDR3 region: CASRPTGTGNTIYF. Here the CDR3 DNA reads TGTGCCAGCAGGCCTACAGGGACTGGAAACACCATATATTTT. The variable domain in full, completed from reference TRBV11-2 and TRBJ1-3, reads EAGVAQSPRYKIIEKRQSVAFWCNPISGHATLYWYQQILGQGPKLLIQFQNNGVVDDSQLPKDRFSAERLKGVDSTLKIQPAKLEDSAVYLCASRPTGTGNTIYFGEGSWLTVV.

The chain uses TRBV4-1 and TRBJ2-1; D unresolved. Germline V gives CDR1 MGHRA, CDR2 YSYEKL. The CDR3 is 16 amino acids. V was trimmed by 6 bases and J by 4 bases, leaving 19 bases between them. CDR3 protein: CASRMSETANYNEQFF. In nucleotides, the CDR3 is TGCGCCAGCAGAATGTCCGAAACTGCCAATTACAATGAGCAGTTCTTC.

V usage is TRBV2 and J usage is TRBJ2-5, with 8 nucleotides matching TRBD1. V shed 8 bases and J 3 bases; nucleotides not matched to a gene: 8. Germline V CDR1 and CDR2: SNHLY, FYNNEI. CDR3 length: 14 amino acids. CDR3 sequence reads: CASDLRGPKETQYF. The CDR3 DNA reads TGTGCCAGCGACCTCAGGGGGCCTAAAGAGACCCAGTACTTC.